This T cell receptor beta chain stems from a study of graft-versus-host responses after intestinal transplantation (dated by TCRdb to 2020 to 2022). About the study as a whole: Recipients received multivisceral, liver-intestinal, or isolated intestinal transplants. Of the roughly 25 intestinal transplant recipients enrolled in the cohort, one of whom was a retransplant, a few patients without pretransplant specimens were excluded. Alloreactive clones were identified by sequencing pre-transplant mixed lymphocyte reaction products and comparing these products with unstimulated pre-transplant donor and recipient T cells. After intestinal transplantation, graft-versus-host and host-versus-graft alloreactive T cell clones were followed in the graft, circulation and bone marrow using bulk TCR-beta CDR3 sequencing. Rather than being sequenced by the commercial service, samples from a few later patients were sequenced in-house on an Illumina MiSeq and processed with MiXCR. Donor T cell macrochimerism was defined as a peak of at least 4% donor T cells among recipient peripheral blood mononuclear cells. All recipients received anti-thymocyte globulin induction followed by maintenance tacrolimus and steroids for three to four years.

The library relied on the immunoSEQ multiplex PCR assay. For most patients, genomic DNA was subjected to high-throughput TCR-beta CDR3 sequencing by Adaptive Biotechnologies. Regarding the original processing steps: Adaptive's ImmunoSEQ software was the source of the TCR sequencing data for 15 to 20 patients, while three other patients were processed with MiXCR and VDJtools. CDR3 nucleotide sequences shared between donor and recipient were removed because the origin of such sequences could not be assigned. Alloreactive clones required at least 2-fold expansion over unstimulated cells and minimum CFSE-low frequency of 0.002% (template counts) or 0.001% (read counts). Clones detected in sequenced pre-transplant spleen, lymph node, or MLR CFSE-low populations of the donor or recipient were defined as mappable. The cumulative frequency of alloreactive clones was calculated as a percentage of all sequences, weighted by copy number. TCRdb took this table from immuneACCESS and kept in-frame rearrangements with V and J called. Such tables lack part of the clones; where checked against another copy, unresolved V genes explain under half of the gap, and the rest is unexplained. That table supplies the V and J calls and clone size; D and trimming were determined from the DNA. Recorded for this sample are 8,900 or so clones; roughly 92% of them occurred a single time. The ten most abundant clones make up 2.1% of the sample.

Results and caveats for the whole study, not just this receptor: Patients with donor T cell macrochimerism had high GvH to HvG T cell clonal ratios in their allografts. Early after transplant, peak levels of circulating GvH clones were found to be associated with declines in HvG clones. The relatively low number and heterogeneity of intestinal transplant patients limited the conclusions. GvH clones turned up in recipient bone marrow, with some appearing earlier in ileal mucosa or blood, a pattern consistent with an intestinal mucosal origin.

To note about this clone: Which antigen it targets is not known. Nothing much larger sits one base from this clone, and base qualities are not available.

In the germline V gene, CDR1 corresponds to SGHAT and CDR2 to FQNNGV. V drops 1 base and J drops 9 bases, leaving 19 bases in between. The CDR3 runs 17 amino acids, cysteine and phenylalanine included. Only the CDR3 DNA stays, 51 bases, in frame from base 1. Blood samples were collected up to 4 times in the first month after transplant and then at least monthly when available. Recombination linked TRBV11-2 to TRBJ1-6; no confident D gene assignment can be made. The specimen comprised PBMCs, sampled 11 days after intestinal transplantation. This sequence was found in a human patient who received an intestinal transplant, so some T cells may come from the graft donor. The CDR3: CASSLAAPREISSPLHF. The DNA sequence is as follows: TGTGCCAGCAGCTTAGCAGCCCCCCGGGAAATAAGTTCACCCCTCCACTTT.